The present T cell receptor (beta chain) was sequenced within a study of blood T cell repertoires in COVID-19. For the study at large: Samples representing acute and convalescent COVID-19 were sourced from the United States, Italy and Spain. T cells, B-cell-depleted T cells, or PBMCs provided the cDNA or gDNA that served as material.

CDR3 length: 17 amino acids. From germline, CDR1 is GTSNPN and CDR2 SVGIG (reference sequence). The V and J ends lost 0 bases and 2 bases, in that order; junction bases with no gene match: 7. Enrolment of Seattle patients took place during active infection, and they were followed longitudinally. In the original analysis: Reference gene primer amplification gave estimated nucleated cell counts. TCRdb keeps only in-frame clones here, not all; method: immunoSEQ multiplex PCR. V, J and clone size are taken as reported in that table, and D and trimming were inferred from the DNA itself. The sample records about 210,000 clones, 70% to 90% being singletons.

This TCR came from a man over 45 with COVID-19, enrolled during active disease. The sample comprised peripheral blood. The chain uses TRBV30 and TRBJ2-6; 7 bases match TRBD1. The DNA of the CDR3 is TGTGCCTGGAGTGTGAGGGACAGACTCCCTGGGGCCAACGTCCTGACTTTC. It is translated as CAWSVRDRLPGANVLTF. The whole variable domain, filled in from reference TRBV30 and TRBJ2-6, reads SQTIHQWPATLVQPVGSPLSLECTVEGTSNPNLYWYRQAAGRGLQLLFYSVGIGQISSEVPQNLSASRPQDRQFILSSKKLLLSDSGFYLCAWSVRDRLPGANVLTFGAGSRLTVL.